This T cell receptor beta chain is from a study of cytomegalovirus exposure and HLA in healthy donors. Primers included in the PCR were 60 Vbeta and 13 Jbeta primers. In the study's own analysis: Tens of millions of unique TCR beta chains, some 9.9 million shared, were counted in a later analysis. The protocol was immunoSEQ multiplex PCR, while the TCRdb copy is restricted to in-frame clones and leaves out a portion. That table supplies the V and J calls and clone size; D and trimming were determined from the DNA. The listing contains around 130,000 clones. As regards this clone: The antigen is not known.

Study-level findings and limits: Using the classifier, cytomegalovirus status was reportedly diagnosed with high specificity and sensitivity. An analysis done earlier found most TCR beta V segments productive about 87% or about 30% of the time.

Trimming took 3 bases from V and 6 from J, leaving 11 bases between them. Germline V CDR1 and CDR2: LNHDA, SQIVND (reference sequence). The CDR3 contains 14 residues. This clonotype originated in a woman in her fifties or sixties in good health and CMV-seronegative. Sequenced input: PBMCs. The chain joins TRBV19 to TRBJ2-2, with a weak D call TRBD1 (5 bases). The CDR3 nucleotides read TGTGCCAGTAGTATCCAGGGTCGACCCGGGGAGCTGTTTTTT. This encodes CASSIQGRPGELFF.